This entry is about one T cell receptor (beta chain). Trimming took 3 bases from V and 7 from J, leaving 15 bases between them. Germline V CDR1 and CDR2: SEHNR, FQNEAQ (reference sequence). This CDR3 contains 14 residues. This record belongs to a study of blood T cells in healthy people across ages. Through a sample-barcoded 5' primer and a J-beta primer mix, a second PCR was run for about 6 to 11 cycles. TCRdb recomputed calls from the 5' RACE reads with MiXCR, one row per CDR3 protein. Among 800,000 to 1,300,000 distinct CDR3 sequences listed, under 30% were seen once. These data were also reused for a study on T cells of mothers and their children.

The clonotype was recovered from a girl aged 2 to 10 in good health. The V and J genes are TRBV7-9 and TRBJ1-1; no firm D call. Sequencing was performed on blood. The CDR3 DNA reads as TGTGCCAGCAGCTTCCTCCCCCTCTTGGATGAAGCTTTCTTT. This codes for CASSFLPLLDEAFF.